Below are 21 T cell receptor beta chains sequenced from a single sample in a study of cytomegalovirus exposure and HLA in healthy donors. PCR used 60 Vbeta primers and 13 Jbeta primers. Measured with immunoSEQ multiplex PCR; TCRdb has only the in-frame clones, and not every one. This table holds 150,000 to 180,000 clones, about four fifths found once. The specimen was PBMCs. The receptors here all came from a young man in good health and CMV-seropositive.

V and J are TRBV7-8 and TRBJ2-1, with TRBD2 identical over 7 bases. The CDR3 is 15 amino acids. Looked up from germline, CDR1 is SGHVS and CDR2 is FQNEAQ. J was trimmed by 3 bases and V by 5 bases; bases with no gene match: 7. The CDR3: CASSPAGLVYNEQFF. CDR3 nucleotides: TGTGCCAGCAGCCCAGCGGGACTCGTCTACAATGAGCAGTTCTTC.

This rearrangement joins TRBV5-6 to TRBJ2-1; a weak D match, TRBD2 (6 bases). The germline V gene encodes CDR1 SGHDT and CDR2 YYEEEE. The length of the CDR3 is 16 residues. V gave up 0 bases and J gave up 7 bases, with 17 bases separating them. In nucleotides, the CDR3 is TGTGCCAGCAGCTTGGCCGTGATTGGGGCGGGGAATGAGCAGTTCTTC. This encodes CASSLAVIGAGNEQFF.

The chain has TRBV27 and TRBJ2-1; TRBD1 matches 7 bases. With 5 bases clipped from V and 8 bases from J, the junction kept 6 bases outside the gene matches. Germline V gene lookup returns CDR1 MNHEY and CDR2 SMNVEV (reference sequence). The CDR3 has 13 amino acids. Here the CDR3 reads CASSPPGTDEQFF. The CDR3, as DNA: TGTGCCAGCAGTCCCCCAGGGACAGATGAGCAGTTCTTC.

The gene calls are TRBV7-8 and TRBJ2-3; TRBD2 is a possible D gene (6 bases). The CDR3 runs 15 residues. Trimming shortened V by 1 base and J by 3 bases, and 11 bases separated the two germline ends. Germline lookup yields CDR1 SGHVS and CDR2 FQNEAQ. CDR3 nucleotide sequence: TGTGCCAGCAGCTTAGTTGGCGGGATGACAGATACGCAGTATTTT. This encodes CASSLVGGMTDTQYF.

The CDR3 sequence: CASSEAVWAGYTF. The CDR3 DNA reads as TGTGCCAGCAGTGAAGCGGTATGGGCCGGCTACACCTTC. The V call is TRBV6-1, the J call TRBJ1-2, with D unclear. Trimming stripped 0 bases from V and 8 bases from J, with 10 bases between. The CDR3 extends over 13 amino acids. Germline V gives CDR1 MNHNS, CDR2 SASEGT.

The V call is TRBV6-5, the J call TRBJ1-2; TRBD1 might be the D (5 bases). CDR1 is MNHEY, CDR2 SVGAGI, per germline. The CDR3 covers 14 residues. Deletions cut 5 bases from V and 4 bases from J, with 14 bases between. The CDR3 DNA follows: TGTGCCAGCAGTCGGGGGTACAACGTCTATGGCTACACCTTC. Its translation is CASSRGYNVYGYTF.

The J gene is TRBJ1-2, the V gene TRBV5-6; D gene uncertain. The germline V and J ends were trimmed by 3 bases and 10 bases, with 16 bases remaining between them. Germline lookup yields CDR1 SGHDT and CDR2 YYEEEE. This CDR3 region has 13 residues. The CDR3 nucleotides read TGTGCCAGCAGCTGGTCCTCAATCCGAGACTACACCTTC. Translating it yields CASSWSSIRDYTF.

This chain joins TRBV7-3 and TRBJ2-5, with 11 bases identical to TRBD2. The V gene end was trimmed by 6 bases and the J gene end by 2 bases; junction bases not matched to a gene: 8. In germline, CDR1 is SGHTA, CDR2 FQGTGA. The CDR3 sequence is 16 residues long. The CDR3 region has the DNA TGTGCCAGCAGTCCTAATGTAGCGGGAGGGCAAGAGACCCAGTACTTC. Translation gives CASSPNVAGGQETQYF.

V usage is TRBV9 and J usage is TRBJ2-1; TRBD2 matches at 10 bases. V lost 2 bases, J lost 6 bases, and 5 bases stayed unmatched. The CDR3 sequence is 15 residues long. Looked up from germline, CDR1 is SGDLS and CDR2 is YYNGEE. The CDR3 is CASSVSGGAFNEQFF. The CDR3 nucleotides read TGTGCCAGCAGCGTCAGCGGGGGGGCCTTCAATGAGCAGTTCTTC.

The V call is TRBV9, the J call TRBJ1-1, with TRBD1 identical over 7 bases. V shed 0 bases, J shed 1 base, and the junction held 6 bases outside the gene matches. The germline CDR1 and CDR2 sequences are SGDLS and YYNGEE. The CDR3 is 16 amino acids. CDR3 amino acids: CASSVVPPGGNTEAFF. The CDR3 nucleotides read TGTGCCAGCAGCGTAGTGCCCCCAGGGGGGAACACTGAAGCTTTCTTT.

The chain links TRBV15 to TRBJ2-1; 7 positions match TRBD2. The CDR3 has 15 amino acids. Germline loops: CDR1 LNHNV, CDR2 YYDKDF (reference sequence). Trimming removed 2 bases from V and 0 bases from J; junction bases left unmatched: 1. The CDR3 is CATSRRTSSYNEQFF. CDR3 sequence (DNA): TGTGCCACCAGCAGACGGACTAGCTCCTACAATGAGCAGTTCTTC.

This clone was detected a few times. The chain joins TRBV15 to TRBJ2-1; D is unclear. CDR1 LNHNV and CDR2 YYDKDF come from the germline V gene (reference sequence). This CDR3 is 14 amino acids long. The ends were cut back, 0 bases at V and 5 bases at J, with 8 bases in the middle. The CDR3 nucleotides are TGTGCCACCAGCAGAGATCCTGGCAACAATGAGCAGTTCTTC. Amino acid sequence: CATSRDPGNNEQFF.

This clone has just a few counts. The same CDR3 arises from other DNA sequences in this sample as well. The CDR3 nucleotides are TGTGCCAGCAGCCAAGGGTTAGCGGGGGGCACCTACGAGCAGTACTTC. The encoded protein is CASSQGLAGGTYEQYF. The chain links TRBV4-2 to TRBJ2-7; 10 positions match TRBD2. Per the germline V gene, CDR1 is LGHNA and CDR2 is YNFKEQ. Trimming cost V 1 base and J 2 bases; bases outside gene matches: 5. The CDR3 is 16 residues long.

This rearrangement joins TRBV28 to TRBJ2-7, with 8 bases identical to TRBD2. This CDR3 has 16 residues. Per the germline V gene, CDR1 is MDHEN and CDR2 is SYDVKM. With V trimmed by 4 bases and J by 0 bases, 8 bases remained unmatched. Written as DNA, the CDR3 is TGTGCCAGCAGTTCGCCCACTAGCGGTCTCTCCTACGAGCAGTACTTC. It translates to CASSSPTSGLSYEQYF.

The V gene is TRBV5-1, the J gene TRBJ2-2; 8 positions match TRBD2. With V trimmed by 3 bases and J by 1 base, 2 bases remained unmatched. The length of the CDR3 is 15 residues. Germline V lookup: CDR1 SGHRS, CDR2 YFSETQ. CDR3 sequence reads: CASSSTSGNTGELFF. CDR3 coding DNA: TGCGCCAGCAGCTCTACTAGCGGGAACACCGGGGAGCTGTTTTTT. The full variable domain, completed using reference TRBV5-1 and TRBJ2-2, is KAGVTQTPRYLIKTRGQQVTLSCSPISGHRSVSWYQQTPGQGLQFLFEYFSETQRNKGNFPGRFSGRQFSNSRSEMNVSTLELGDSALYLCASSSTSGNTGELFFGEGSRLTVL.

There are a few counts of this clone. The chain employs TRBV19 and TRBJ2-1; 9 bases agree with TRBD1. The junction had 5 bases not matched to a gene; V was cut back by 6 bases and J by 5 bases. Per the germline V gene, CDR1 is LNHDA and CDR2 is SQIVND (reference sequence). This CDR3 is built from 14 residues. CDR3 loop: CASSLWDRDNEQFF. The CDR3 DNA follows: TGTGCCAGTAGCCTTTGGGACAGGGACAATGAGCAGTTCTTC.

CDR3 sequence reads: CASSLVLAAQETQYF. The CDR3 nucleotides read TGCGCCAGCAGCTTGGTACTAGCGGCCCAAGAGACCCAGTACTTC. The chain carries TRBV5-1 and TRBJ2-5; 8 bases agree with TRBD2. Trimming removed 0 bases from V and 1 base from J; junction bases left unmatched: 2. Germline values: CDR1 SGHRS, CDR2 YFSETQ. The CDR3 is 15 amino acids.

This clone was recorded a few times. The rearrangement uses TRBV5-4 and TRBJ1-1; 10 nucleotides match TRBD1. The CDR3 is 17 amino acids. Trimming took 4 bases from V and 5 from J; bases not matched to a gene: 14. Germline V gene sequence: CDR1 SGHNT, CDR2 YYREEE (reference sequence). CDR3 amino acids: CASSLPGQGHARTEAFF. In DNA, the CDR3 is TGTGCCAGCAGCCTCCCGGGACAGGGGCACGCCAGGACTGAAGCTTTCTTT.

This clone has only a few counts. CDR3 sequence (DNA): TGTGCCAGCAACCCCGGGGAAGCGGGGGTGAACACCGGGGAGCTGTTTTTT. Protein: CASNPGEAGVNTGELFF. This chain links TRBV27 with TRBJ2-2, with 8 bases aligning to TRBD2. The V gene's germline CDR1 is MNHEY and CDR2 SMNVEV (reference sequence). V trimming: 7 bases; J trimming: 1 base; junction bases outside the gene matches: 11. The CDR3 totals 17 residues.

The rearrangement joins TRBV9 to TRBJ1-6, with 7 bases lining up with TRBD1. With 4 bases clipped from V and 7 bases from J, the junction kept 8 bases outside the gene matches. Germline V CDR1 and CDR2: SGDLS, YYNGEE. The CDR3 length is 15 residues. The CDR3 reads CASSTFTGVNSPLHF. The CDR3 bases are TGTGCCAGCAGCACTTTTACAGGGGTAAATTCACCCCTCCACTTT. The complete variable domain, with remaining parts taken from reference TRBV9 and TRBJ1-6, reads DSGVTQTPKHLITATGQRVTLRCSPRSGDLSVYWYQQSLDQGLQFLIQYYNGEERAKGNILERFSAQQFPDLHSELNLSSLELGDSALYFCASSTFTGVNSPLHFGNGTRLTVT.

This rearrangement joins TRBV19 to TRBJ1-5; D uncertain. CDR1 LNHDA and CDR2 SQIVND come from the germline V gene (reference sequence). The V end was cut by 3 bases, the J end by 4 bases, with 13 bases between. This CDR3 spans 15 amino acids. The CDR3 bases are TGTGCCAGTAGTATGGACGGGATAGGTAATCAGCCCCAGCATTTT. This gives the protein CASSMDGIGNQPQHF.